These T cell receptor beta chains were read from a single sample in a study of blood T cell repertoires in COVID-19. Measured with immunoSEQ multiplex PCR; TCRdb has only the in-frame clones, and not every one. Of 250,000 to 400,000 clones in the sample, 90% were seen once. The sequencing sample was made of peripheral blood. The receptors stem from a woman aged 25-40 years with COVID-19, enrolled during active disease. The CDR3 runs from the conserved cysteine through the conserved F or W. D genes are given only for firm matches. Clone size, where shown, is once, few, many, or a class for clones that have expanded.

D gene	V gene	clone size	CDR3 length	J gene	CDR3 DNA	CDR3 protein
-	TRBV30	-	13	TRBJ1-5	TGTGCCTGGAGTGCAGGGAAGGGCCAGCCCCAGCATTTT	CAWSAGKGQPQHF
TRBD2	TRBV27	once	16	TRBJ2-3	TGTGCCAGCAGCCTAAGGACTAGCGTAGGGCCAGATACGCAGTATTTT	CASSLRTSVGPDTQYF
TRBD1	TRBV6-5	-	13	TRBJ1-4	TGTGCCAGCAGGGGACAGGCACATGAAAAACTGTTTTTT	CASRGQAHEKLFF
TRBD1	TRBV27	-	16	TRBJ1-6	TGTGCCAGCTCCCCGACCCAGGGACAGGGATTGTCACCCCTCCACTTT	CASSPTQGQGLSPLHF
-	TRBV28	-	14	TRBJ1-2	TGTGCCAGCAGTTTCGGCCAGGGATCCTATGGCTACACCTTC	CASSFGQGSYGYTF
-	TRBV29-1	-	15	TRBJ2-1	TGCAGCGTTGAGGCAACAGGGTCTTCCTACAATGAGCAGTTCTTC	CSVEATGSSYNEQFF
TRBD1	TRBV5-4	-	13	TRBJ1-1	TGTGCCAGCAGCGGACAGGGAGGGACTGAAGCTTTCTTT	CASSGQGGTEAFF
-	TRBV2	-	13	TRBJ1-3	TGTGCCAGCACGAGAAACTCTGGAAACACCATATATTTT	CASTRNSGNTIYF
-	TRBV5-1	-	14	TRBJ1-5	TGCGCCAGCAGCTTAGGGGAAGCCAATCAGCCCCAGCATTTT	CASSLGEANQPQHF
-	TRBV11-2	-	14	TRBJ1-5	TGTGCCAGCAGCCGCGGGAATAGCAATCAGCCCCAGCATTTT	CASSRGNSNQPQHF
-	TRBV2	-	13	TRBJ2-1	TGTGCCAGCGCCGCAGGACTCTTCAATGAGCAGTTCTTC	CASAAGLFNEQFF
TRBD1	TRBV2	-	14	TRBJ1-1	TGTGCCAGCAGTGAGCGGGGGACAGGGCCTGAAGCTTTCTTT	CASSERGTGPEAFF
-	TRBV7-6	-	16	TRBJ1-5	TGTGCCAGCAGCTTAGAAGCGGGTTGGAGCAATCAGCCCCAGCATTTT	CASSLEAGWSNQPQHF
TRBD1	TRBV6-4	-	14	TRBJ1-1	TGTGCCAGCAGAGATGACAGGGGCAGCACTGAAGCTTTCTTT	CASRDDRGSTEAFF
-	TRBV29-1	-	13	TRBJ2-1	TGCGCGACAGACCGGAGCTCCTACAATGAGCAGTTCTTC	CATDRSSYNEQFF